This T cell receptor (beta chain) was recovered during a study of T-cell memory formation after mild COVID-19. About the study: Among the donors, TCR clusters were largely specific to each donor. Regarding the study as a whole: The study found balanced CD4/CD8 in clones contracting day 15 to 85 and a CD4+ lean in later expanders.

TCRdb reprocessed the 5' RACE reads via MiXCR and lists one record per CDR3 protein. The sample has more than 350,000 distinct CDR3 sequences, more than 20% seen once. The sample holds a few counts of this clonotype. Its antigen is unknown. V lost 3 bases and J 0 bases, leaving 14 bases between the germline ends. CDR3 length: 17 amino acids. This chain joins TRBV12-3 or TRBV12-4 and TRBJ2-2, with a weak D call TRBD1 (5 bases). Input material: PBMCs or a T cell subset sorted from them (not recorded which). This clonotype was obtained from an adult woman who had mild COVID-19 (a few samples of this study predate the infection). Cell type and time point are not known. The CDR3 loop is CASSFPAGLSNTGELFF. CDR3 DNA: TGTGCCAGCAGTTTCCCCGCAGGGCTTTCGAACACCGGGGAGCTGTTTTTT.